A selection of T cell receptor beta chains follows, all from one sample in a study of blood T cell repertoires in COVID-19. Some clones are missing from TCRdb's copy, which holds only in-frame ones; the method was immunoSEQ multiplex PCR. Among about 280,000 clones, around 90% were seen once, and the ten largest hold around 2.2%. Sequencing was done on a sample of peripheral blood. These receptors were obtained from a woman in her forties or fifties who had recovered from COVID-19. Both conserved end residues are part of each CDR3. D genes are given only for firm matches. Some rows have no size entry. The others give once, few or many, or a class for an expanded clone.

CDR3aa | CDR3nt | j_gene | v_gene | abundance | d_gene
CASSQDPNYGYTF | TGCGCCAGCAGCCAAGATCCAAACTATGGCTACACCTTC | TRBJ1-2 | TRBV4-1 | few | NA
CASSCLIQGANTEAFF | TGTGCCAGCAGCTGCCTGATACAGGGGGCGAACACTGAAGCTTTCTTT | TRBJ1-1 | TRBV7-3 | NA | TRBD1
CASSQEANMNTEAFF | TGCGCCAGCAGCCAAGAGGCCAACATGAACACTGAAGCTTTCTTT | TRBJ1-1 | TRBV4-3 | NA | NA
CASSGIFIGGASTDTQYF | TGTGCCAGCAGCGGAATTTTCATTGGCGGGGCAAGCACAGATACGCAGTATTTT | TRBJ2-3 | TRBV27 | NA | NA
CASSRDRGSYNEQFF | TGTGCCAGCAGCCGGGACAGGGGGTCCTACAATGAGCAGTTCTTC | TRBJ2-1 | TRBV7-3 | NA | TRBD1
CASSLQGIYGYTF | TGTGCCAGCAGTTTACAGGGAATCTATGGCTACACCTTC | TRBJ1-2 | TRBV5-4 | NA | NA
CASSFSKQGNYGYTF | TGTGCCAGCAGCTTCTCAAAACAGGGTAACTATGGCTACACCTTC | TRBJ1-2 | TRBV7-2 | NA | NA
CASSQADSLSGNTIYF | TGCGCCAGCAGCCAAGCAGACAGCCTCTCTGGAAACACCATATATTTT | TRBJ1-3 | TRBV4-3 | NA | NA
CAISVPGQPLLGYTF | TGTGCCATCAGTGTGCCCGGACAGCCACTGCTTGGCTACACCTTC | TRBJ1-2 | TRBV10-3 | NA | NA
CASSHGLGNEQFF | TGTGCCAGCAGTCATGGACTTGGAAATGAGCAGTTCTTC | TRBJ2-1 | TRBV6-5 | NA | NA
CASSLAVSGNTIYF | TGTGCCAGCAGCTTGGCGGTGTCTGGAAACACCATATATTTT | TRBJ1-3 | TRBV27 | NA | NA
CASDSSSGANVLTF | TGTGCTAGTGATAGCTCCTCTGGGGCCAACGTCCTGACTTTC | TRBJ2-6 | TRBV12-5 | NA | NA
CASSYNSNYEQYF | TGTGCCAGCAGTTACAACAGTAACTACGAGCAGTACTTC | TRBJ2-7 | TRBV6-5 | NA | NA
CASSYSLDGRDKFF | TGTGCCAGCAGTTACAGTTTGGACGGACGGGACAAGTTCTTC | TRBJ2-1 | TRBV6-6 | NA | NA
CAISEGWGGGQPQHF | TGTGCCATCAGTGAGGGGTGGGGCGGGGGTCAGCCCCAGCATTTT | TRBJ1-5 | TRBV10-3 | NA | NA
CASSISTGGSEKLFF | TGTGCCAGCAGTATTTCGACAGGGGGAAGCGAAAAACTGTTTTTT | TRBJ1-4 | TRBV28 | once | TRBD1
CASSISRGGGYTF | TGTGCCAGTAGTATAAGCAGGGGTGGTGGCTACACCTTC | TRBJ1-2 | TRBV19 | NA | NA
CASSSQGVGNTEAFF | TGCGCCAGCAGCTCTCAGGGTGTAGGGAACACTGAAGCTTTCTTT | TRBJ1-1 | TRBV5-1 | few | NA
CASRTTAAGPKNIQYF | TGTGCCAGCAGAACCACGGCTGCTGGGCCCAAAAACATTCAGTACTTC | TRBJ2-4 | TRBV27 | NA | NA
CASSSMSGGASTEAFF | TGTGCCAGCAGCTCCATGTCGGGGGGGGCTAGCACTGAAGCTTTCTTT | TRBJ1-1 | TRBV7-6 | NA | NA
CASSYSMGAGNTIYF | TGTGCCAGCAGTTACTCTATGGGAGCTGGAAACACCATATATTTT | TRBJ1-3 | TRBV6-5 | NA | NA
CASSFDDRPTGELFF | TGTGCCAGCAGCTTTGACGACAGACCCACCGGGGAGCTGTTTTTT | TRBJ2-2 | TRBV11-2 | NA | NA
CASSLRGEWAYEQYF | TGTGCCAGCAGCCTCCGGGGGGAATGGGCCTACGAGCAGTACTTC | TRBJ2-7 | TRBV7-2 | NA | TRBD2
CASSLSGVLNEQFF | TGTGCCAGCAGTTTATCGGGAGTTCTCAATGAGCAGTTCTTC | TRBJ2-1 | TRBV27 | NA | NA
CASSYVGTGTPKQYF | TGCGCCAGCAGCTATGTTGGGACAGGAACTCCAAAGCAGTACTTC | TRBJ2-7 | TRBV5-1 | once | TRBD1
CASSAGQFNEKLFF | TGTGCCAGCAGCGCGGGACAGTTTAATGAAAAACTGTTTTTT | TRBJ1-4 | TRBV3-1/TRBV3-2 | NA | TRBD1
CASRQSLAGVGELFF | TGTGCCAGCAGACAATCACTAGCGGGGGTCGGGGAGCTGTTTTTT | TRBJ2-2 | TRBV6-6 | NA | TRBD2
CAWTGERTPLHF | TGTGCCTGGACAGGGGAGAGGACACCCCTCCACTTT | TRBJ1-6 | TRBV30 | NA | NA
CASSQDGRVLYF | TGCGCCAGCAGCCAAGATGGCAGGGTCCTGTACTTC | TRBJ2-7 | TRBV4-3 | NA | NA
CASSPQGDYGYTF | TGCGCCAGCAGCCCCCAGGGGGACTATGGCTACACCTTC | TRBJ1-2 | TRBV5-1 | NA | TRBD1
CASSERGGGEGNSPLHF | TGTGCCAGCAGTGAAAGGGGCGGAGGGGAAGGGAATTCACCCCTCCACTTT | TRBJ1-6 | TRBV6-1 | NA | NA
CASTRDRVSPLHF | TGTGCCAGCACCCGGGACAGGGTATCACCCCTCCACTTT | TRBJ1-6 | TRBV27 | NA | TRBD1
CASGTGGDEQYF | TGTGCCAGCGGGACAGGGGGCGACGAGCAGTACTTC | TRBJ2-7 | TRBV2 | NA | TRBD1
CATAGTGGTDTQYF | TGTGCCACCGCCGGGACAGGGGGCACAGATACGCAGTATTTT | TRBJ2-3 | TRBV19 | once | TRBD1
CASTPSGQLFSGNTIYF | TGTGCCAGCACCCCTTCGGGACAGCTGTTCTCTGGAAACACCATATATTTT | TRBJ1-3 | TRBV9 | once | TRBD1
CASSLYRGETQYF | TGTGCCAGCAGCCTCTACCGGGGGGAGACCCAGTACTTC | TRBJ2-5 | TRBV7-3 | NA | NA
CASSQGQPYEQYF | TGTGCCAGCAGCCAAGGACAGCCCTACGAGCAGTACTTC | TRBJ2-7 | TRBV7-9 | NA | NA
CASSAPGQGTETQYF | TGTGCCAGCAGCGCCCCGGGACAGGGGACCGAGACCCAGTACTTC | TRBJ2-5 | TRBV11-3 | NA | TRBD1
CATSDPFPRDRAYEQYF | TGTGCCACCAGTGATCCCTTCCCGCGGGACAGGGCCTACGAGCAGTACTTC | TRBJ2-7 | TRBV24-1 | NA | TRBD1
CAGTDSYNEQFF | TGTGCCGGGACAGACTCCTACAATGAGCAGTTCTTC | TRBJ2-1 | TRBV19 | NA | TRBD1
CASSLAVAYEQYF | TGTGCCAGCAGTTTAGCAGTGGCCTACGAGCAGTACTTC | TRBJ2-7 | TRBV27 | once | NA
CASSSWGDRARFREAFF | TGTGCCAGCAGCTCGTGGGGGGACAGGGCCCGTTTTAGGGAAGCTTTCTTT | TRBJ1-1 | TRBV7-2 | NA | TRBD1
CASSLAAGGSYEQYF | TGTGCCAGCAGCTTAGCTGCAGGAGGGTCCTACGAGCAGTACTTC | TRBJ2-7 | TRBV7-8 | NA | NA
CAIRGVTPTDTQYF | TGTGCCATCCGGGGAGTCACCCCCACAGATACGCAGTATTTT | TRBJ2-3 | TRBV10-3 | NA | NA
CASSLGWGLREQFF | TGTGCCAGCAGCTTAGGATGGGGGCTTCGTGAGCAGTTCTTC | TRBJ2-1 | TRBV13 | NA | NA
CASSPLRGGRGNEQFF | TGTGCCAGCAGTCCCCTCCGGGGGGGCCGGGGCAATGAGCAGTTCTTC | TRBJ2-1 | TRBV6-2/TRBV6-3 | NA | TRBD2
CATSRAGTSGMGTQYF | TGTGCCACCAGCAGAGCCGGGACTAGCGGTATGGGGACCCAGTACTTC | TRBJ2-5 | TRBV15 | NA | TRBD2
CASSPHFEQYF | TGTGCCAGCAGCCCCCATTTCGAGCAGTACTTC | TRBJ2-7 | TRBV28 | NA | NA
CASSRWYEQYF | TGTGCCAGCAGCAGATGGTACGAGCAGTACTTC | TRBJ2-7 | TRBV12-3/TRBV12-4 | once | NA
CASSRTSGPDTQYF | TGTGCCAGCAGTCGGACTAGCGGACCAGATACGCAGTATTTT | TRBJ2-3 | TRBV6-2/TRBV6-3 | NA | TRBD2
CSALNTEAFF | TGCAGCGCCCTAAACACTGAAGCTTTCTTT | TRBJ1-1 | TRBV29-1 | NA | NA
CASSPRARSTEAFF | TGTGCCAGCAGCCCCCGTGCGAGGAGTACTGAAGCTTTCTTT | TRBJ1-1 | TRBV11-2 | NA | NA
CASSYVRLADWVNEQFF | TGTGCCAGCAGTTACGTAAGACTAGCGGATTGGGTAAATGAGCAGTTCTTC | TRBJ2-1 | TRBV6-2/TRBV6-3 | NA | TRBD2
CASSDSENSPLHF | TGCGCCAGCAGTGACAGCGAGAATTCACCCCTCCACTTT | TRBJ1-6 | TRBV4-3 | NA | NA
CASSVATVDTQYF | TGTGCCAGCAGCGTAGCTACGGTCGATACGCAGTATTTT | TRBJ2-3 | TRBV9 | NA | NA
CASSPGGGSSYEQYF | TGTGCCAGTAGTCCAGGGGGCGGGAGTTCCTACGAGCAGTACTTC | TRBJ2-7 | TRBV19 | NA | NA
CASLSQGGQTQYF | TGTGCCAGCCTATCACAGGGCGGGCAGACCCAGTACTTC | TRBJ2-5 | TRBV11-2 | few | NA
CASTSAGQGANGYTF | TGTGCCAGCACATCCGCGGGACAGGGGGCGAATGGCTACACCTTC | TRBJ1-2 | TRBV27 | NA | TRBD1
CASSSLAGGPINTQYF | TGTGCCAGCAGCTCTCTAGCGGGGGGGCCCATAAATACGCAGTATTTT | TRBJ2-3 | TRBV7-2 | NA | TRBD2
CASSPGSISGNTIYF | TGTGCCAGCAGTCCGGGTTCCATCTCTGGAAACACCATATATTTT | TRBJ1-3 | TRBV28 | NA | NA